Below, 28 T cell receptor beta chains from the same sample are listed, as sequenced in a study of blood T cell repertoires in COVID-19. Measured with immunoSEQ multiplex PCR; TCRdb has only the in-frame clones, and not every one. The sample contains around 170,000 clones, around 74% of which appear only once. The sequenced material came from peripheral blood. The source is a woman of 80 years or more with acute or convalescent COVID-19.

The genes are TRBV21-1 and TRBJ1-2; TRBD1, the D gene given by the table, was not confirmed from the DNA. TRBV21-1 is a pseudogene locus. The CDR3 is 16 residues long. The CDR3 bases are TGTGCCATCCGGGGGAGGGACAGGGGATCTTGGTATGGCTACACCTTC. It codes for CAIRGRDRGSWYGYTF.

This clone has more than one count but fewer than ten. The chain has TRBV11-2 and TRBJ2-2; D is undetermined. The CDR3 extends over 15 amino acids. Germline CDR1 reads SGHAT; CDR2 reads FQNNGV. Trimming took off 5 bases at V and 0 bases at J, with 10 bases between the two ends. CDR3 nucleotide sequence: TGTGCCAGCAGCGCAGACAACTCGAACACCGGGGAGCTGTTTTTT. Its translation: CASSADNSNTGELFF.

Concerning this clone: Within the sample, other DNA sequences also encode this same CDR3. V and J are TRBV28 and TRBJ2-7; D is unresolved. CDR1 and CDR2 (germline): MDHEN, SYDVKM. The germline V and J ends were trimmed by 3 bases and 3 bases, with 3 bases remaining between them. This CDR3 spans 11 amino acids. CDR3 protein: CASSFLYEQYF. The CDR3, as DNA: TGTGCCAGCAGTTTCCTCTACGAGCAGTACTTC. The full variable domain, rest sourced from reference TRBV28 and TRBJ2-7, is DVKVTQSSRYLVKRTGEKVFLECVQDMDHENMFWYRQDPGLGLRLIYFSYDVKMKEKGDIPEGYSVSREKKERFSLILESASTNQTSMYLCASSFLYEQYFGPGTRLTVT.

This chain connects TRBV4-1 to TRBJ1-3; D perhaps matches TRBD1 (6 bases). Trimming took off 4 bases at V and 0 bases at J, with 16 bases between the two ends. The CDR3 sequence is 17 residues long. The germline gives CDR1 MGHRA, CDR2 YSYEKL. The CDR3: CASSRNRDTDSGNTIYF. In nucleotides, the CDR3 is TGCGCCAGCAGCCGGAACAGGGACACAGACTCTGGAAACACCATATATTTT.

The V gene is TRBV19, the J gene TRBJ2-5; a possible D gene is TRBD2 (6 bases). Germline V gene lookup returns CDR1 LNHDA and CDR2 SQIVND (reference sequence). CDR3 size: 15 residues. Between the trimmed V and J ends, which lost 1 base and 1 base, there was a span of 10 bases. The CDR3 loop reads CASSIGWGGQETQYF. Written as DNA, the CDR3 is TGTGCCAGTAGTATAGGTTGGGGAGGCCAAGAGACCCAGTACTTC.

J is TRBJ2-7 and V is TRBV7-8; perhaps TRBD1 as D (5 bases). Germline V CDR1 and CDR2: SGHVS, FQNEAQ. V lost 3 bases and J 0 bases, leaving 9 bases between the germline ends. CDR3 size: 14 residues. CDR3 residues: CASSFREGSYEQYF. Written as DNA, the CDR3 is TGTGCCAGCAGCTTCAGGGAAGGCTCCTACGAGCAGTACTTC. Based on the CDR3 plus reference TRBV7-8 and TRBJ2-7, the full variable domain is GAGVSQSPRYKVAKRGQDVALRCDPISGHVSLFWYQQALGQGPEFLTYFQNEAQLDKSGLPSDRFFAERPEGSVSTLKIQRTQQEDSAVYLCASSFREGSYEQYFGPGTRLTVT.

This clone was recorded a few times. The gene calls are TRBV30 and TRBJ1-6; TRBD1 agrees at 7 bases. The CDR3 loop spans 13 amino acids. The V gene end was trimmed by 5 bases and the J gene end by 7 bases; junction bases not matched to a gene: 5. Germline V gene data show CDR1 as GTSNPN and CDR2 as SVGIG (reference sequence). The CDR3 region has the DNA TGTGCCTGGGACCCGGGACAGAATTCACCCCTCCACTTT. The encoded protein is CAWDPGQNSPLHF. Full variable domain (remainder filled in from reference TRBV30 and TRBJ1-6): SQTIHQWPATLVQPVGSPLSLECTVEGTSNPNLYWYRQAAGRGLQLLFYSVGIGQISSEVPQNLSASRPQDRQFILSSKKLLLSDSGFYLCAWDPGQNSPLHFGNGTRLTVT.

The V gene is TRBV6-1, the J gene TRBJ2-1; 9 nucleotides match TRBD2. CDR3 length: 17 residues. Germline loops: CDR1 MNHNS, CDR2 SASEGT. V trimming: 0 bases; J trimming: 4 bases; junction bases outside the gene matches: 7. The CDR3 region has the DNA TGTGCCAGCAGTGAAGCGCGGGGCGGGAGGGAGTACAATGAGCAGTTCTTC. It codes for CASSEARGGREYNEQFF.

The chain combines TRBV2 with TRBJ2-3; TRBD2 might be the D (5 bases). This CDR3 has 15 amino acids. V was pared by 0 bases and J by 6 bases, with 13 bases between. CDR1 is SNHLY, CDR2 FYNNEI, per germline. The CDR3 DNA reads TGTGCCAGCAGTGAAGCCGTAGCGCTGGGGGATACGCAGTATTTT. It encodes CASSEAVALGDTQYF.

V is TRBV2 and J is TRBJ2-3, with a tentative D call TRBD2 (6 bases). The CDR3 spans 15 residues. Germline V gene data show CDR1 as SNHLY and CDR2 as FYNNEI. V was trimmed by 6 bases and J by 0 bases, leaving 13 bases between them. In nucleotides, the CDR3 is TGTGCCAGCAGCGGATTTGGGACTAGCACAGATACGCAGTATTTT. Its protein product is CASSGFGTSTDTQYF.

In its sample, this clone was seen many times. The rearrangement joins TRBV7-9 to TRBJ2-2; 10 bases are shared with TRBD2. Germline assignment: CDR1 SEHNR and CDR2 FQNEAQ (reference sequence). Trimming cost V 5 bases and J 1 base; bases outside gene matches: 13. This CDR3 region has 19 residues. CDR3 DNA sequence: TGTGCCAGCAGCGCTTGGGGGCTAGCGGGAGTAGGGAACACCGGGGAGCTGTTTTTT. As protein: CASSAWGLAGVGNTGELFF.

This clone appeared many times. The CDR3 loop reads CASSLRRVSSYEQYF. The CDR3 DNA reads TGCGCCAGCAGCTTGCGGCGGGTAAGCTCCTACGAGCAGTACTTC. This chain links TRBV5-1 with TRBJ2-7; D may be TRBD2 (5 bases). The CDR3 runs 15 residues. V lost 1 base, J lost 0 bases, and 11 bases lay in between. Germline V gives CDR1 SGHRS, CDR2 YFSETQ.

This chain links TRBV7-6 with TRBJ2-3, with 12 bases that match TRBD2. The CDR3 contains 16 residues. In germline, CDR1 is SGHVS, CDR2 FNYEAQ. J was trimmed by 4 bases and V by 4 bases; bases with no gene match: 6. The CDR3 is CASSSALAGGPDTQYF. CDR3 coding DNA: TGTGCCAGCAGCTCAGCCCTAGCGGGAGGGCCAGATACGCAGTATTTT.

The V and J genes are TRBV19 and TRBJ2-1; 10 nucleotides line up with TRBD2. Trimming at V came to 11 bases and at J to 6 bases, leaving 13 bases not matched to a gene. From germline, CDR1 is LNHDA and CDR2 SQIVND (reference sequence). This CDR3 is 15 amino acids long. CDR3: CASTSSSGRRNEQFF. The CDR3 coding sequence is TGTGCCTCTACGTCTTCTAGCGGGAGACGCAATGAGCAGTTCTTC.

This chain uses TRBV10-1 with TRBJ2-7; 9 nucleotides agree with TRBD1. CDR3 length equals 18 residues. Germline-derived CDR1 and CDR2 are WNHNN and SYGVQD (reference sequence). Unmatched junction bases numbered 12, after V lost 1 base and J lost 2 bases. CDR3 residues: CASSELSVGDRDPYEQYF. The CDR3 DNA reads TGCGCCAGCAGTGAGTTGTCGGTGGGGGACAGGGACCCCTACGAGCAGTACTTC.

The V gene is TRBV19, the J gene TRBJ1-5; D not resolved. V lost 10 bases to trimming and J lost 2 bases, with 15 bases between them. CDR3 length: 14 amino acids. The V gene's germline CDR1 is LNHDA and CDR2 SQIVND (reference sequence). CDR3 DNA: TGTGCCACCCAGCCAGCCGGAGGCAATCAGCCCCAGCATTTT. Translation gives CATQPAGGNQPQHF.

The chain combines TRBV9 with TRBJ2-2; TRBD2 matches 14 bases. V trimming: 5 bases; J trimming: 4 bases; junction bases outside the gene matches: 7. Germline values: CDR1 SGDLS, CDR2 YYNGEE. CDR3 length: 17 residues. This CDR3 reads CASSLGTSGSGTGELFF. DNA of the CDR3: TGTGCCAGCAGTCTAGGGACTAGCGGGAGCGGCACCGGGGAGCTGTTTTTT. Together with reference TRBV9 and TRBJ2-2, the CDR3 gives the full variable domain: DSGVTQTPKHLITATGQRVTLRCSPRSGDLSVYWYQQSLDQGLQFLIQYYNGEERAKGNILERFSAQQFPDLHSELNLSSLELGDSALYFCASSLGTSGSGTGELFFGEGSRLTVL.

Regarding this clone: A much larger clone differs from this one at a single base, so this may be a read error. Other nucleotide sequences from this sample produce the same CDR3. The chain links TRBV7-9 to TRBJ2-4; TRBD2 aligns across 11 bases. The CDR3 extends over 14 amino acids. Per germline, CDR1 SEHNR and CDR2 FQNEAQ (reference sequence). The chain's CDR3 is CASSLTTSGDVQYF. The CDR3 DNA reads as TGTGCCAGCAGCTTAACGACTAGCGGGGACGTTCAATACTTC.

The chain uses TRBV15 and TRBJ1-1; D not certain. V was clipped by 1 base and J by 1 base, with 4 bases between them. Germline CDR1 LNHNV, CDR2 YYDKDF (reference sequence). The CDR3 sequence is 13 residues long. CDR3 sequence: CATSRGQNTEAFF. In DNA form, the CDR3 reads TGTGCCACCAGCAGAGGACAGAACACTGAAGCTTTCTTT.

The chain employs TRBV7-2 and TRBJ2-5; tentatively, D is TRBD1 (6 bases). Germline values: CDR1 SGHTA, CDR2 FQGNSA. This CDR3 has 14 residues. Deletions cut 8 bases from V and 1 base from J, with 14 bases between. The CDR3 spells CASAPQGFQETQYF. CDR3 DNA sequence: TGTGCCAGCGCCCCACAGGGCTTCCAAGAGACCCAGTACTTC.

The chain has TRBV28 and TRBJ2-5; TRBD1 agrees at 7 bases. Germline CDR1 and CDR2: MDHEN and SYDVKM. V was pared by 5 bases and J by 5 bases, with 5 bases of the junction left unmatched. The CDR3 is 13 residues long. The CDR3 DNA is TGTGCCAGCAGTCTGCCAGGGGGTGAGACCCAGTACTTC. Encoded protein: CASSLPGGETQYF.

CDR3 DNA sequence: TGTGCCAGTATGCAGGGGGGCGGGGACACTGAAGCTTTCTTT. Protein sequence: CASMQGGGDTEAFF. The chain is built from TRBV19 and TRBJ1-1, with 7 bases matching TRBD1. The CDR3 has 14 residues. Germline V CDR1 and CDR2: LNHDA, SQIVND (reference sequence). V was pared by 7 bases and J by 3 bases, with 8 bases of the junction left unmatched.

The chain links TRBV28 to TRBJ1-5, with D tentatively TRBD1 (5 bases). The CDR3 spans 18 residues. V was trimmed by 8 bases and J by 1 base, leaving 24 bases between them. Germline V CDR1 and CDR2: MDHEN, SYDVKM. CDR3 DNA: TGTGCCAGCCGATGGGGGGGAGGTAGAGTATGGAGCAATCAGCCCCAGCATTTT. This sequence encodes CASRWGGGRVWSNQPQHF.

This clone was seen more than once but under ten times. The CDR3: CASSSGASLSTDTQYF. CDR3 bases: TGTGCCAGCAGTTCAGGGGCTAGTCTTAGCACAGATACGCAGTATTTT. The chain is built from TRBV7-8 and TRBJ2-3; D might be TRBD1 (6 bases). Germline CDR1 and CDR2: SGHVS and FQNEAQ. The CDR3 contains 16 residues. V was clipped by 6 bases and J by 0 bases, with 16 bases between them.

V usage is TRBV14 and J usage is TRBJ2-7; D gene unclear. The CDR3 has 15 amino acids. From germline, CDR1 is SGHDN and CDR2 FVKESK. Deletions cut 4 bases from V and 0 bases from J, with 13 bases between. The CDR3 coding sequence is TGTGCCAGCAGCCTCGATCCGGAGAGCTCCTACGAGCAGTACTTC. It is translated as CASSLDPESSYEQYF. Full variable domain (remainder filled in from reference TRBV14 and TRBJ2-7): EAGVTQFPSHSVIEKGQTVTLRCDPISGHDNLYWYRRVMGKEIKFLLHFVKESKQDESGMPNNRFLAERTGGTYSTLKVQPAELEDSGVYFCASSLDPESSYEQYFGPGTRLTVT.

With regard to this clone: A junction end diverges from the germline sequence, so it may reflect a read error. V usage is TRBV6-2 or TRBV6-3 and J usage is TRBJ2-7, with a possible D match to TRBD2 (5 bases). Germline CDR1 MNHEY, CDR2 SVGEGT. The CDR3 is 16 residues long. CDR3 in DNA: TGTGCCAGCAGTGACTCCTTGGACTGGAGCTCCTACGAGCAGTACTTC. Translation gives CASSDSLDWSSYEQYF.

This clone was recorded a few times. This chain connects TRBV28 to TRBJ1-1; TRBD1 matches at 10 bases. Germline trimming cut 10 bases from V and 4 bases from J; bases unmatched to any gene: 12. This CDR3 has 15 residues. Germline CDR1 and CDR2: MDHEN and SYDVKM. CDR3 DNA sequence: TGTGCCACGGAAACCGGGACAGGGGCGGGCACTGAAGCTTTCTTT. Translation: CATETGTGAGTEAFF.

This clone was found a few times. The chain combines TRBV7-9 with TRBJ2-3; no definite D call. Germline V gene data show CDR1 as SEHNR and CDR2 as FQNEAQ (reference sequence). V dropped 1 base and J dropped 1 base, with 6 bases sitting between them. The CDR3 has 14 residues. In DNA form, the CDR3 reads TGTGCCAGCAGCTTAGTAAAGCGCACAGATACGCAGTATTTT. It translates to CASSLVKRTDTQYF.